Listed below are T cell receptor beta chains from one sample, sequenced in a study of somatic mutations in cytotoxic T cells in rheumatoid arthritis. Sequenced by immunoSEQ multiplex PCR; TCRdb stores in-frame clones only, minus some. The sample has 15,000 to 20,000 clones, more than 75% seen once. Sample: CD8+ T cells sorted from blood. These receptors were obtained from an adult with rheumatoid arthritis. Each CDR3 is given with its conserved first and last residue. The order of the fields is CDR3 DNA, CDR3 protein, J gene, clone size, V gene, D gene. A D gene is named only where the DNA matches it firmly. Where a row states a size, it is once, few, many or the class of an expanded clone; other rows omit it.

CDR3 DNA: TGTGCCAGCAGCTCTCTGGGGGCGTACTCCTACAATGAGCAGTTCTTC
CDR3 protein: CASSSLGAYSYNEQFF
J gene: TRBJ2-1
clone size: once
V gene: TRBV27
D gene: NA

CDR3 DNA: TGTGCCAGCAGTCTCCTACTTCACACTAGCCGGATTAACAATGAGCAGTTCTTC
CDR3 protein: CASSLLLHTSRINNEQFF
J gene: TRBJ2-1
clone size: NA
V gene: TRBV28
D gene: NA

CDR3 DNA: TGTGCCAGCAGCTTACAGGGGAACACTGAAGCTTTCTTT
CDR3 protein: CASSLQGNTEAFF
J gene: TRBJ1-1
clone size: once
V gene: TRBV27
D gene: NA

CDR3 DNA: TGCGCCAGCAGCTCAGGCCTGGGGAGCGGGGAGCTGTTTTTT
CDR3 protein: CASSSGLGSGELFF
J gene: TRBJ2-2
clone size: NA
V gene: TRBV5-1
D gene: NA

CDR3 DNA: TGTGCCAGTGGTACACAGGATAGCAATCAGCCCCAGCATTTT
CDR3 protein: CASGTQDSNQPQHF
J gene: TRBJ1-5
clone size: medium-sized
V gene: TRBV19
D gene: NA

CDR3 DNA: TGTGCCAGCACTTACCGGGATCATCAGCCCCAGCATTTT
CDR3 protein: CASTYRDHQPQHF
J gene: TRBJ1-5
clone size: NA
V gene: TRBV6-6
D gene: NA

CDR3 DNA: TGCGCCAGCAGCCAGGGGACAGGGGGTCGAAACATTCAGTACTTC
CDR3 protein: CASSQGTGGRNIQYF
J gene: TRBJ2-4
clone size: NA
V gene: TRBV4-3
D gene: TRBD1

CDR3 DNA: TGTGCCAGCAGCGTAGGGGACTCTCCAAGCTACGAGCAGTACTTC
CDR3 protein: CASSVGDSPSYEQYF
J gene: TRBJ2-7
clone size: NA
V gene: TRBV9
D gene: NA

CDR3 DNA: TGTGCCAGCAGTCCCCAAGGGCTGGATACGCAGTATTTT
CDR3 protein: CASSPQGLDTQYF
J gene: TRBJ2-3
clone size: NA
V gene: TRBV28
D gene: NA

CDR3 DNA: TGTGCCAGCAGCTTAGTGCGACAGTACACAGATACGCAGTATTTT
CDR3 protein: CASSLVRQYTDTQYF
J gene: TRBJ2-3
clone size: NA
V gene: TRBV7-9
D gene: NA

CDR3 DNA: TGTGCCAGCAGCTTAGTAACGGACAGGGGTCCTGAAGCTTTCTTT
CDR3 protein: CASSLVTDRGPEAFF
J gene: TRBJ1-1
clone size: NA
V gene: TRBV7-2
D gene: TRBD1

CDR3 DNA: TGTGCCAGCAGTTTAGGGCGGATCTATGGCTACACCTTC
CDR3 protein: CASSLGRIYGYTF
J gene: TRBJ1-2
clone size: NA
V gene: TRBV28
D gene: NA

CDR3 DNA: TGTGCCAGTAAGGATGGGGAATCCTACGAGCAGTACTTC
CDR3 protein: CASKDGESYEQYF
J gene: TRBJ2-7
clone size: NA
V gene: TRBV19
D gene: NA

CDR3 DNA: TGTGCCAGCAAACCGACAGGGAGCAATCAGCCCCAGCATTTT
CDR3 protein: CASKPTGSNQPQHF
J gene: TRBJ1-5
clone size: NA
V gene: TRBV27
D gene: TRBD1

CDR3 DNA: TGTGCCAGCAGTCCAGTCGGGGGGCAGACCGGGGAGCTGTTTTTT
CDR3 protein: CASSPVGGQTGELFF
J gene: TRBJ2-2
clone size: NA
V gene: TRBV13
D gene: NA

CDR3 DNA: TGTGCCAGCAGCTCTGACACTATCTCCGAGCAGTACTTC
CDR3 protein: CASSSDTISEQYF
J gene: TRBJ2-7
clone size: NA
V gene: TRBV7-2
D gene: NA

CDR3 DNA: TGCGCCAGCAGCCACGCACTAGCGGGAGGGTACAATGAGCAGTTCTTC
CDR3 protein: CASSHALAGGYNEQFF
J gene: TRBJ2-1
clone size: NA
V gene: TRBV4-3
D gene: TRBD2

CDR3 DNA: TGTGCCAGCAGTGAAGGACAGGGGATGTTGGCTGAAGCTTTCTTT
CDR3 protein: CASSEGQGMLAEAFF
J gene: TRBJ1-1
clone size: NA
V gene: TRBV25-1
D gene: TRBD1

CDR3 DNA: TGTGCCAGCAGTCTACCCTTCAGCTCCTACAATGAGCAGTTCTTC
CDR3 protein: CASSLPFSSYNEQFF
J gene: TRBJ2-1
clone size: NA
V gene: TRBV28
D gene: NA

CDR3 DNA: TGTGCCAGCAGCTCCCCCGGGAGAGCCCCCGAGCAGTACTTC
CDR3 protein: CASSSPGRAPEQYF
J gene: TRBJ2-7
clone size: NA
V gene: TRBV11-2
D gene: NA

CDR3 DNA: TGTGCCAGCAGCCTCTGGACCACGCCTGGCAGTGAGCAGTTCTTC
CDR3 protein: CASSLWTTPGSEQFF
J gene: TRBJ2-1
clone size: once
V gene: TRBV9
D gene: NA

CDR3 DNA: TGTGCCAGCAGTCCATCGACAGGGCCCAATGAAAAACTGTTTTTT
CDR3 protein: CASSPSTGPNEKLFF
J gene: TRBJ1-4
clone size: NA
V gene: TRBV28
D gene: TRBD1

CDR3 DNA: TGTGCCACTTCTCGCGGGCAGGGAAGCTCCTACGAGCAGTACTTC
CDR3 protein: CATSRGQGSSYEQYF
J gene: TRBJ2-7
clone size: NA
V gene: TRBV10-3
D gene: NA

CDR3 DNA: TGTGCCAGCATACATGGGCCAACTAGTCTCGATGAGCAGTTCTTC
CDR3 protein: CASIHGPTSLDEQFF
J gene: TRBJ2-1
clone size: NA
V gene: TRBV2
D gene: NA

CDR3 DNA: TGTGCCAGCAGCTTTGGACACAACACCGGGGAGCTGTTTTTT
CDR3 protein: CASSFGHNTGELFF
J gene: TRBJ2-2
clone size: once
V gene: TRBV7-3
D gene: NA

CDR3 DNA: TGTGCCAGCAGCGTGGACGGCGGCGGGGCCTACGAGCAGTACTTC
CDR3 protein: CASSVDGGGAYEQYF
J gene: TRBJ2-7
clone size: NA
V gene: TRBV11-3
D gene: NA

CDR3 DNA: TGTGCCAGCAACTCGGGGACAGGGGACCCGTGGAGTGAAAAACTGTTTTTT
CDR3 protein: CASNSGTGDPWSEKLFF
J gene: TRBJ1-4
clone size: NA
V gene: TRBV28
D gene: TRBD1

CDR3 DNA: TGCGCCAGCAGCTTGACTAGCGGGAGTCCAGATACGCAGTATTTT
CDR3 protein: CASSLTSGSPDTQYF
J gene: TRBJ2-3
clone size: NA
V gene: TRBV5-1
D gene: TRBD2

CDR3 DNA: TGTGCCAGCAGTAGGGGAGGGTTGGGGGGCTACACCTTC
CDR3 protein: CASSRGGLGGYTF
J gene: TRBJ1-2
clone size: NA
V gene: TRBV28
D gene: NA

CDR3 DNA: TGTGCCTCAAGAACCGGGGCCAACGTCCTGACTTTC
CDR3 protein: CASRTGANVLTF
J gene: TRBJ2-6
clone size: NA
V gene: TRBV19
D gene: NA

CDR3 DNA: TGTGCCAGCAGCCCCGAACGAGGACAGGGAAGCTATGGCTACACCTTC
CDR3 protein: CASSPERGQGSYGYTF
J gene: TRBJ1-2
clone size: NA
V gene: TRBV28
D gene: TRBD1

CDR3 DNA: TGCGCCAGCAGCTTGGTAGCGGGAGGCCCCTACGAGCAGTACTTC
CDR3 protein: CASSLVAGGPYEQYF
J gene: TRBJ2-7
clone size: few
V gene: TRBV5-1
D gene: TRBD2

CDR3 DNA: TGTGCCAGCAGCGTAGCCTTGCAGGGTCGCACTGAAGCTTTCTTT
CDR3 protein: CASSVALQGRTEAFF
J gene: TRBJ1-1
clone size: few
V gene: TRBV9
D gene: NA

CDR3 DNA: TGTGCCAGCAGCGTAGCCCCATCCACCGGGACTTCCTCCTACAATGAGCAGTTCTTC
CDR3 protein: CASSVAPSTGTSSYNEQFF
J gene: TRBJ2-1
clone size: NA
V gene: TRBV9
D gene: NA

CDR3 DNA: TGTGCCAGCAGAAGAGCGGGGACGGACAATGAGCAGTTCTTC
CDR3 protein: CASRRAGTDNEQFF
J gene: TRBJ2-1
clone size: NA
V gene: TRBV6-6
D gene: TRBD2

CDR3 DNA: TGTGCCAGCAGTTTAACCCCCTACCGAGTTAAGGATGAAAAACTGTTTTTT
CDR3 protein: CASSLTPYRVKDEKLFF
J gene: TRBJ1-4
clone size: NA
V gene: TRBV27
D gene: NA

CDR3 DNA: TGTGCCAGTAGTCTAGACAGGGCCCCGAACACTGAAGCTTTCTTT
CDR3 protein: CASSLDRAPNTEAFF
J gene: TRBJ1-1
clone size: few
V gene: TRBV19
D gene: TRBD1

CDR3 DNA: TGTGCCACCAGGGGTAACTTTCACGAGCAGTACTTC
CDR3 protein: CATRGNFHEQYF
J gene: TRBJ2-7
clone size: NA
V gene: TRBV15
D gene: NA

CDR3 DNA: TGTGCCAGCAGTTTTGGACTAGCGGGGTTCAGCTCCTACAATGAGCAGTTCTTC
CDR3 protein: CASSFGLAGFSSYNEQFF
J gene: TRBJ2-1
clone size: NA
V gene: TRBV27
D gene: TRBD2

CDR3 DNA: TGTGCCACCCGAGCGGGGGGCAATGGCTACACCTTC
CDR3 protein: CATRAGGNGYTF
J gene: TRBJ1-2
clone size: NA
V gene: TRBV27
D gene: NA

CDR3 DNA: TGTGCCAGCAGCTTCCGGACGACATATGAAGCTTTCTTT
CDR3 protein: CASSFRTTYEAFF
J gene: TRBJ1-1
clone size: once
V gene: TRBV7-9
D gene: NA

CDR3 DNA: TGTGCCAGCAGTTTGCTCAGTCTCGGCTATGGCTACACCTTC
CDR3 protein: CASSLLSLGYGYTF
J gene: TRBJ1-2
clone size: NA
V gene: TRBV27
D gene: NA

CDR3 DNA: TGTGCCACCCCGGCAGGGAACTACCATGAGCAGTTCTTC
CDR3 protein: CATPAGNYHEQFF
J gene: TRBJ2-1
clone size: NA
V gene: TRBV2
D gene: NA